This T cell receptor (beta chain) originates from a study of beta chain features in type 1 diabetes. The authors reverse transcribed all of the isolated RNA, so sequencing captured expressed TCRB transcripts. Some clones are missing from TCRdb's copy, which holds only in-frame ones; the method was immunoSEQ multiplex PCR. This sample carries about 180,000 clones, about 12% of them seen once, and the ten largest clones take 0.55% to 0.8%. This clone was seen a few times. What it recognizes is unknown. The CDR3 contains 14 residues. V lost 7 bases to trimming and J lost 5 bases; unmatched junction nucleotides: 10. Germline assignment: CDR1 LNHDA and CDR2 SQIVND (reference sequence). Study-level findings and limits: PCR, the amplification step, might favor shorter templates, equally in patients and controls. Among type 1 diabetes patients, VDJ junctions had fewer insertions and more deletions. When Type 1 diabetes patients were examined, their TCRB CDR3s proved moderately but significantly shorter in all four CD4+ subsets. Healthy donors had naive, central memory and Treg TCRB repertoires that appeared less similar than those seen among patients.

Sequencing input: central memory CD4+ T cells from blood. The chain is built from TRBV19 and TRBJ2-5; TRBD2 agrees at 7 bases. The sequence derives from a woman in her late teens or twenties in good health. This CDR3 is CASTFAGAGETQYF. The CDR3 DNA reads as TGTGCCAGTACCTTCGCGGGAGCAGGCGAGACCCAGTACTTC.